The 21 T cell receptor beta chains below all came from one sample that was sequenced in a study of T cells after yellow fever vaccination. TCRdb reanalysed the 5' RACE reads using MiXCR and keeps one entry per CDR3 protein. The table lists about 580,000 distinct CDR3 sequences, about 15% of them singletons. This material consisted of PBMCs, taken about 5 days after the first yellow fever vaccination. These receptors came from a man aged 18-30 years who received the YFV17D yellow fever vaccine.

A few counts support this clonotype. The chain recombines TRBV5-1 with TRBJ2-5, with 7 nucleotides matching TRBD1. V was clipped by 4 bases and J by 5 bases; unmatched bases: 11. CDR1 SGHRS and CDR2 YFSETQ come from the germline V gene. The CDR3 runs to 15 residues. The CDR3 loop reads CASSTSTGQGETQYF. The CDR3 DNA follows: TGCGCCAGCAGCACGTCGACAGGGCAAGGGGAGACCCAGTACTTC.

Of note for this clonotype: One junction end disagrees with the germline gene, perhaps due to a read error. This chain uses TRBV29-1 with TRBJ1-2; a possible D gene is TRBD1 (5 bases). This CDR3 is built from 11 residues. From germline, CDR1 is SQVTM and CDR2 ANQGSEA. As DNA, the CDR3 is TGCAGCGTTGGTGGGACGGAGGATTGGGCCTTC. It yields the protein CSVGGTEDWAF.

The chain joins TRBV7-2 to TRBJ1-6, with TRBD1 matching over 9 bases. Germline assignment: CDR1 SGHTA and CDR2 FQGNSA. The trim removed 5 bases at V and 8 bases at J, leaving 7 bases unmatched. The CDR3 extends over 15 amino acids. The CDR3 region is CASSATGGGYSPLHF. The CDR3 DNA is TGTGCCAGCAGCGCAACAGGGGGCGGATATTCACCCCTCCACTTT.

V is TRBV12-3 or TRBV12-4 and J is TRBJ2-5; weak D call: TRBD2 (6 bases). CDR3 length: 16 residues. With 6 bases removed from V and 5 bases from J, the gap between germline ends came to 22 bases. The CDR3 sequence: CASSPQKSSSVETQYF. The CDR3 DNA reads as TGTGCCAGCAGCCCCCAAAAATCCTCTAGCGTGGAGACCCAGTACTTC.

This clonotype has only a few counts. J is TRBJ2-1 and V is TRBV10-3; D not certain. Germline CDR1 reads ENHRY; CDR2 reads SYGVKD. CDR3 length: 13 residues. Deletions cut 7 bases from V and 6 bases from J, with 13 bases between. The CDR3 DNA reads as TGTGCCATCAAGGCGGCGCCATTCAATGAGCAGTTCTTC. Translating it yields CAIKAAPFNEQFF.

J is TRBJ1-1 and V is TRBV9; D remains unclear. Germline loops: CDR1 SGDLS, CDR2 YYNGEE. This CDR3 contains 14 residues. The germline V and J ends were trimmed by 4 bases and 11 bases, with 21 bases remaining between them. The CDR3 DNA reads as TGTGCCAGCAGCCAGGAACCGTCATTAGGAGAGGCTTTCTTT. Its protein product is CASSQEPSLGEAFF.

This clonotype turned up a few times. This rearrangement joins TRBV18 to TRBJ1-2; maybe TRBD1 (6 bases). V was cut by 1 base and J by 3 bases, with 18 bases left in between. Germline CDR1 is KGHSH and CDR2 is LQKENI. The CDR3 contains 17 residues. Here the CDR3 DNA reads TGTGCCAGCTCACCACAGGACGAGGGGGTTGGGGACTATGGCTACACCTTC. As protein: CASSPQDEGVGDYGYTF.

The chain uses TRBV12-3 or TRBV12-4 and TRBJ2-2; TRBD2 aligns across 8 bases. The V and J ends lost 6 bases and 3 bases, in that order; junction bases with no gene match: 6. This CDR3 is 15 amino acids long. DNA for the CDR3: TGTGCCAGCAGGTCCGGGGGGGCATACACCGGGGAGCTGTTTTTT. Translating it yields CASRSGGAYTGELFF.

This clonotype has more than one count but fewer than ten. The V gene is TRBV24-1, the J gene TRBJ2-1; the D gene is possibly TRBD2 (5 bases). The germline V gene has CDR1 KGHDR and CDR2 SFDVKD. The CDR3 is 13 residues long. V was pared by 4 bases and J by 7 bases, with 10 bases between. CDR3 nucleotide sequence: TGTGCCACCAGTGACCTACTAGAGAATGAGCAGTTCTTC. It is translated as CATSDLLENEQFF.

This chain uses TRBV29-1 with TRBJ2-1; TRBD2 matches at 7 bases. There are 14 residues in the CDR3. From germline, CDR1 is SQVTM and CDR2 ANQGSEA. The V and J ends lost 5 bases and 5 bases, in that order; junction bases with no gene match: 9. CDR3 in amino acids: CSVIGGRGHNEQFF. DNA of the CDR3: TGCAGCGTTATTGGGGGGAGGGGCCACAATGAGCAGTTCTTC.

The CDR3 nucleotides are TGCGCCAGCAGCCTGGAGATCAAAGAGACCCAGTACTTC. Translating gives CASSLEIKETQYF. The chain carries TRBV4-3 and TRBJ2-5; D ambiguous. This CDR3 comprises 13 residues. V was shortened by 4 bases and J by 3 bases, with 9 bases between the two germline ends. The V gene's germline CDR1 is LGHNA and CDR2 YSLEER.

This rearrangement joins TRBV6-5 to TRBJ2-3, with D perhaps matching TRBD2 (5 bases). V was shortened by 3 bases and J by 5 bases, with 9 bases between the two germline ends. The germline gives CDR1 MNHEY, CDR2 SVGAGI. The CDR3 length is 13 residues. CDR3 DNA: TGTGCCAGCAGTTATCACGGACTAGATACGCAGTATTTT. Translating gives CASSYHGLDTQYF.

The rearrangement joins TRBV12-3 or TRBV12-4 to TRBJ1-2, with TRBD1 identical over 11 bases. V lost 4 bases and J lost 8; bases outside the gene matches: 9. The CDR3 covers 15 residues. CDR3 DNA sequence: TGTGCCAGCAGTTCATGGGACAGGGGGGTTCTGGGCTACACCTTC. Amino acids: CASSSWDRGVLGYTF.

This clonotype was recorded only once. The CDR3, as DNA: TGTGCCAGCTCACCGAACCGGGACACGCAAAATTCACCCCTCCACTTT. Residues: CASSPNRDTQNSPLHF. The chain carries TRBV18 and TRBJ1-6; possibly TRBD1 for D (6 bases). The CDR3 length is 16 residues. Between the trimmed V and J ends, which lost 3 bases and 7 bases, there was a span of 16 bases. The germline CDR1 and CDR2 sequences are KGHSH and LQKENI. Full variable domain (outside the CDR3, taken from reference TRBV18 and TRBJ1-6): NAGVMQNPRHLVRRRGQEARLRCSPMKGHSHVYWYRQLPEEGLKFMVYLQKENIIDESGMPKERFSAEFPKEGPSILRIQQVVRGDSAAYFCASSPNRDTQNSPLHFGNGTRLTVT.

This chain links TRBV7-3 with TRBJ2-2, with TRBD2 identical over 7 bases. V was pared by 5 bases and J by 4 bases, with 10 bases of the junction left unmatched. Germline CDR1 and CDR2: SGHTA and FQGTGA. This CDR3 is built from 16 residues. CDR3 region: CASSNPAGVGTGELFF. The CDR3 DNA reads as TGTGCCAGCAGCAATCCTGCGGGGGTGGGCACCGGGGAGCTGTTTTTT.

The sample holds many counts of this clonotype. The rearrangement links TRBV12-3 or TRBV12-4 to TRBJ2-3; no reliable D call. Trimming stripped 4 bases from V and 1 base from J, with 6 bases between. This CDR3 is built from 13 residues. The CDR3 DNA is TGTGCCAGCAGTTCAAGGGGCACAGATACGCAGTATTTT. This sequence encodes CASSSRGTDTQYF.

The chain combines TRBV7-6 with TRBJ2-5, with a possible D match to TRBD1 (7 bases). The CDR3 length is 15 residues. Germline lookup yields CDR1 SGHVS and CDR2 FNYEAQ. V lost 1 base, J lost 7 bases, and 16 bases lay in between. Here the CDR3 DNA reads TGTGCCAGCAGCTTAGAGGGGGTCCAGGGGGGGACCCAGTACTTC. Its protein is CASSLEGVQGGTQYF.

Regarding this clonotype: A much more abundant neighbour one base away suggests this may be a read error. This chain uses TRBV5-1 with TRBJ2-5, with 7 bases lining up with TRBD2. CDR1 is SGHRS, CDR2 YFSETQ, per germline. CDR3 length equals 14 residues. V shed 4 bases, J shed 7 bases, and the junction held 10 bases outside the gene matches. DNA for the CDR3: TGCGCCAGCAGCCCGGACCCCGCGGGAGTGACCCAGTACTTC. Amino acid sequence: CASSPDPAGVTQYF.

The sample holds a few counts of this clonotype. The V and J genes are TRBV7-2 and TRBJ2-3; TRBD2 matches 10 bases. CDR3 length equals 16 residues. Germline V lookup: CDR1 SGHTA, CDR2 FQGNSA. Trimming cost V 5 bases and J 2 bases; bases outside gene matches: 7. CDR3 bases: TGTGCCAGCAGCCCCGGGCTAGCGGGGGTCACAGATACGCAGTATTTT. Protein product: CASSPGLAGVTDTQYF.

The V gene is TRBV4-3, the J gene TRBJ2-1, with D perhaps matching TRBD1 or TRBD2 (5 bases each). V shed 6 bases and J shed 2 bases, with 11 bases lying between them. Germline CDR1 LGHNA, CDR2 YSLEER. There are 14 residues in the CDR3. The CDR3 spells CASSNGAPYNEQFF. The DNA for the CDR3 is TGCGCCAGCAGTAACGGGGCCCCCTACAATGAGCAGTTCTTC.

This clonotype has more than one count but fewer than ten. This sequence joins TRBV9 and TRBJ2-5; D possibly corresponds to TRBD2 (5 bases). Trimming removed 0 bases from V and 5 bases from J, with 14 bases in between. CDR1 SGDLS and CDR2 YYNGEE come from the germline V gene. This CDR3 has 15 residues. CDR3 sequence reads: CASSVAGRGGETQYF. DNA for the CDR3: TGTGCCAGCAGCGTAGCTGGTCGGGGTGGGGAGACCCAGTACTTC.